This T cell receptor beta chain derives from a study of glioma-infiltrating T cells after dendritic cell vaccination. For the study at large: Treatment, given 2003 to 2012, was autologous tumor lysate-pulsed dendritic cell vaccination. At biweekly intervals, patients got three intradermal dendritic cell vaccine injections. Study findings and constraints: Estimated pretreatment TIL content predicted outcome after dendritic cell vaccination.

Concerning this clone itself: Antigen: not known.

The CDR3 spans 14 residues. CDR1 SGHRS and CDR2 YFSETQ come from the germline V gene. V lost 0 bases and J lost 2; bases outside the gene matches: 1. Regarding time point: after dendritic cell vaccination, including at tumor progression/relapse. Up to 2 ug genomic DNA was used for TCRB CDR3 amplification. Sequencing was performed with immunoSEQ multiplex PCR; in TCRdb, only in-frame clones are kept and a portion is missing. Among 72,000 or so clones listed, roughly 84% were seen once. The chain is built from TRBV5-1 and TRBJ2-7, with TRBD2 identical over 8 bases. The material sequenced was blood, taken after dendritic cell vaccination. The clonotype was recovered from a human donor with glioblastoma. CDR3 protein: CASSLGAGAYEQYF. Written as DNA, the CDR3 is TGCGCCAGCAGCTTGGGAGCGGGAGCCTACGAGCAGTACTTC.